This entry is about one T cell receptor (beta chain). Its target is not known. This entry comes from a study of siplizumab effects on memory and regulatory T cells. Study results and caveats: Greater diversity than memory cells seemed evident in naive T cells, which also appeared to be major alloresponse contributors. Sequences below about 10^-5 frequency were poorly captured, limiting mapping of alloreactive clones. An assignable naive or memory phenotype was lacking in roughly 75-95% of proliferating CD4+ or CD8+ clones. Treatment with siplizumab left mappable alloreactive CD4+ clones averaging approximately 68% Treg-derived, compared with approximately 25% in controls.

Profiling relied on immunoSEQ multiplex PCR, and the TCRdb table lists in-frame clones only, not all of them. The sample holds about 50,000 clones; less than 98% are singletons and the top ten take 0.95% to 1.4%. Germline lookup yields CDR1 MDHEN and CDR2 SYDVKM. This CDR3 has 16 amino acids. Trimming shortened V by 3 bases and J by 2 bases, and 13 bases separated the two germline ends. The clonotype comes from a human donor in good health. Sequenced: naive CD8+ T cells sorted from blood. This chain links TRBV28 with TRBJ2-2; tentatively, D is TRBD1 or TRBD2 (6 bases each). CDR3 coding DNA: TGTGCCAGCAGTTTGTCGGGGGCCGTAAACACCGGGGAGCTGTTTTTT. Amino acid sequence: CASSLSGAVNTGELFF. The variable domain in full, with the rest retrieved from reference TRBV28 and TRBJ2-2, is DVKVTQSSRYLVKRTGEKVFLECVQDMDHENMFWYRQDPGLGLRLIYFSYDVKMKEKGDIPEGYSVSREKKERFSLILESASTNQTSMYLCASSLSGAVNTGELFFGEGSRLTVL.